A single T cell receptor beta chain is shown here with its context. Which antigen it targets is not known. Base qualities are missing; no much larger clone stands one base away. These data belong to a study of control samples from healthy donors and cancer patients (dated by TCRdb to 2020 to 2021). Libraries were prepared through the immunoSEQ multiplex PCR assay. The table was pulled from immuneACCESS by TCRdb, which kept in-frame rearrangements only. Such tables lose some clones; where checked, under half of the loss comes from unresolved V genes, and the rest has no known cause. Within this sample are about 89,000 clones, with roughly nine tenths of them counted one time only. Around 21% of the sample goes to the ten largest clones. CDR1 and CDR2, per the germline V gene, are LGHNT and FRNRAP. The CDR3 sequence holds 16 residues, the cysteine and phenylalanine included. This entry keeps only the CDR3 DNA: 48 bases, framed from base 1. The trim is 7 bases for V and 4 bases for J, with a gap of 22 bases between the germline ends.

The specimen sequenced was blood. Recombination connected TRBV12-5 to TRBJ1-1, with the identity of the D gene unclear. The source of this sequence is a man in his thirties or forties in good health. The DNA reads TGTGCTAGTGCCCCTCCCGTTCCACACGGGAGCACTGAAGCTTTCTTT. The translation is CASAPPVPHGSTEAFF.